The sequence of this T cell receptor (beta chain) was determined in a study of blood T cell repertoires in COVID-19. In the study overall: COVID-19 samples, acute and convalescent, were from the United States, Italy and Spain.

The germline V gene encodes CDR1 SGHTA and CDR2 FQGNSA. V was clipped by 1 base and J by 1 base; unmatched bases: 9. This CDR3 comprises 19 residues. Authors' analysis steps: Scientists estimated how many nucleated cells there were by amplifying reference gene primers. Repertoires were generated with immunoSEQ multiplex PCR, while TCRdb's copy carries only in-frame clones and drops some. V, J and clone size are taken as reported in that table, and D and trimming were inferred from the DNA itself. The table has 100,000 to 150,000 clones, 60% to 75% seen once. The clonotype comes from a woman in her sixties or seventies with acute or convalescent COVID-19. V gene TRBV7-2 combines with J gene TRBJ1-5, with 11 bases identical to TRBD1. Sequenced: peripheral blood. The CDR3 DNA reads TGTGCCAGCAGCTTAGAAAACTGGGACAGGGGGAGAAGCAATCAGCCCCAGCATTTT. It encodes CASSLENWDRGRSNQPQHF. The complete variable domain, with remaining parts taken from reference TRBV7-2 and TRBJ1-5, reads GAGVSQSPSNKVTEKGKDVELRCDPISGHTALYWYRQSLGQGLEFLIYFQGNSAPDKSGLPSDRFSAERTGGSVSTLTIQRTQQEDSAVYLCASSLENWDRGRSNQPQHFGDGTRLSIL.